Listed below are T cell receptor beta chains from one sample, sequenced in a study of blood T cell repertoires in COVID-19. Assay used: immunoSEQ multiplex PCR; TCRdb lists only in-frame clones, some missing. The sample contains roughly 200,000 clones, 70% to 90% of which appear only once. Source material: peripheral blood. The origin of the receptors is a woman in her forties or fifties with COVID-19, enrolled during active disease. Each CDR3 is given with its conserved first and last residue. D genes are given only for firm matches. Clone size, where shown, is once, few, many, or a class for clones that have expanded.

TRBV24-1	TRBJ1-6	NA	NA	CATSGGRTNNSPLHF	TGTGCCACCAGTGGTGGGAGAACGAATAATTCACCCCTCCACTTT
TRBV19	TRBJ1-2	TRBD1	NA	CASRPKTGGNYGYTF	TGTGCCAGTAGACCTAAGACAGGGGGCAACTATGGCTACACCTTC
TRBV29-1	TRBJ1-2	NA	NA	CSVDGRDYGYTF	TGCAGCGTTGACGGGCGGGACTATGGCTACACCTTC
TRBV29-1	TRBJ2-5	TRBD2	NA	CSVASSGGKTQYF	TGCAGCGTGGCCTCTAGCGGGGGAAAGACCCAGTACTTC
TRBV7-8	TRBJ1-2	NA	few	CASSLAKRDYGYTF	TGTGCCAGCAGCTTAGCAAAGAGGGACTATGGCTACACCTTC
TRBV5-1	TRBJ1-3	NA	NA	CASSLMAGTGNTIYF	TGCGCCAGCAGCTTGATGGCAGGGACTGGAAACACCATATATTTT
TRBV9	TRBJ1-3	TRBD1	NA	CASSAATGTGGNTIYF	TGTGCCAGCAGCGCGGCGACCGGGACAGGGGGAAACACCATATATTTT
TRBV4-1	TRBJ2-3	NA	NA	CASSSQDSRTDTQYF	TGCGCCAGCAGCAGTCAGGACTCCCGCACAGATACGCAGTATTTT
TRBV13	TRBJ2-3	TRBD2	NA	CASSFAGRGTDTQYF	TGTGCCAGCAGCTTCGCGGGGAGGGGCACAGATACGCAGTATTTT
TRBV9	TRBJ1-1	NA	few	CASSVDGVMNTEAFF	TGTGCCAGCAGCGTAGACGGTGTAATGAACACTGAAGCTTTCTTT
TRBV14	TRBJ1-6	TRBD1	NA	CASSPGGRSPLHF	TGTGCCAGCAGCCCAGGGGGCCGGTCACCCCTCCACTTT
TRBV6-5	TRBJ2-3	NA	NA	CASSYTTTDTQYF	TGTGCCAGCAGTTACACGACTACAGATACGCAGTATTTT
TRBV28	TRBJ2-6	NA	NA	CASSPPQRGANVLTF	TGTGCCAGCAGCCCCCCGCAGCGCGGGGCCAACGTCCTGACTTTC
TRBV5-1	TRBJ1-1	TRBD1	NA	CASSLDRGRAFF	TGCGCCAGCAGCCTCGACAGGGGGCGAGCTTTCTTT
TRBV19	TRBJ1-2	NA	NA	CASSWGSGPNYGYTF	TGTGCGAGTAGTTGGGGCTCAGGGCCCAACTATGGCTACACCTTC
TRBV5-6	TRBJ1-1	NA	NA	CASSPQRLRGAGAEAFF	TGTGCCAGCAGCCCCCAACGCCTTCGGGGGGCAGGCGCTGAAGCTTTCTTT
TRBV3-1/TRBV3-2	TRBJ2-5	NA	NA	CASSPFLVAVETQYF	TGTGCCAGCAGCCCCTTCTTGGTAGCGGTAGAGACCCAGTACTTC
TRBV19	TRBJ1-4	NA	NA	CASKGSRRGSEKLFF	TGTGCCAGTAAAGGCAGCAGGAGAGGGAGCGAAAAACTGTTTTTT
TRBV6-6	TRBJ1-3	NA	NA	CASSGTSGNTIYF	TGTGCCAGCAGTGGGACATCTGGAAACACCATATATTTT